The 28 T cell receptor beta chains below were found in one sample sequenced in a study of OX40 agonist ivuxolimab in advanced cancers. Assay: immunoSEQ multiplex PCR; the TCRdb copy retains only in-frame clones and omits some. The sample lists 66,000 or so clones; 80% to 85% were seen once. Source: CD4+ or CD8+ T cells sorted from blood, taken in a trial of the OX40 agonist ivuxolimab. Every receptor here comes from an adult with an advanced solid tumor such as melanoma, head and neck, liver or kidney cancer.

The V call is TRBV7-8, the J call TRBJ2-5; 7 bases agree with TRBD1. Losses at the gene ends were 5 bases for V and 3 bases for J; bases not matched to a gene: 6. CDR3 length: 14 residues. Germline CDR1 and CDR2: SGHVS and FQNEAQ. CDR3 coding DNA: TGTGCCAGCAGCCTGGGACAGACGAAAGAGACCCAGTACTTC. Its protein product is CASSLGQTKETQYF.

The chain combines TRBV11-2 with TRBJ1-1, with no clear D. Germline V lookup: CDR1 SGHAT, CDR2 FQNNGV. V was trimmed by 4 bases and J by 4 bases, leaving 13 bases between them. This CDR3 is 14 amino acids long. The CDR3 nucleotides are TGTGCCAGCAGCTCGTCCTGGAGAGGCACTGAAGCTTTCTTT. Translating gives CASSSSWRGTEAFF.

V and J are TRBV7-9 and TRBJ2-5; 8 positions agree with TRBD1. The V segment lost 4 bases and the J segment 2 bases; nucleotides outside the gene matches: 6. Germline CDR1 SEHNR, CDR2 FQNEAQ (reference sequence). This CDR3 has 15 amino acids. The CDR3 DNA reads as TGTGCCAGCAGCTGGAGCCGGGACAGGCAAGAGACCCAGTACTTC. This gives the protein CASSWSRDRQETQYF.

This chain links TRBV27 with TRBJ2-1, with TRBD1 matching 8 bases. Unmatched junction bases numbered 4, after V lost 1 base and J lost 2 bases. Germline loops: CDR1 MNHEY, CDR2 SMNVEV (reference sequence). This CDR3 comprises 16 residues. As DNA, the CDR3 is TGTGCCAGCAGTTTATTACCAGGGGGCCCCTACAATGAGCAGTTCTTC. Protein product: CASSLLPGGPYNEQFF.

The chain carries TRBV14 and TRBJ1-6, with a possible D match to TRBD1 (6 bases). V lost 5 bases and J lost 8, with 16 bases in between. This CDR3 region has 15 residues. Germline loops: CDR1 SGHDN, CDR2 FVKESK. CDR3 residues: CASSDKQGSHSPLHF. The CDR3 region has the DNA TGTGCCAGCAGCGATAAGCAGGGGAGCCATTCACCCCTCCACTTT.

The gene calls are TRBV6-5 and TRBJ1-2, with D possibly being TRBD1 (6 bases). Trimming left V 4 bases short and J 7 bases short, with 13 bases between. The CDR3 sequence is 13 residues long. Germline values: CDR1 MNHEY, CDR2 SVGAGI. This chain's CDR3 is CASSSLTGVGYTF. The CDR3, as DNA: TGTGCCAGCAGTTCCTTGACAGGAGTTGGCTACACCTTC.

V usage is TRBV2 and J usage is TRBJ2-5, with TRBD1 identical over 7 bases. The CDR3 covers 14 residues. The V gene end was trimmed by 5 bases and the J gene end by 7 bases; junction bases not matched to a gene: 10. Germline assignment: CDR1 SNHLY and CDR2 FYNNEI. In nucleotides, the CDR3 is TGTGCCAGCAGTTTGGGACAGACCCCGGGGACCCAGTACTTC. Translating gives CASSLGQTPGTQYF.

This clone has only one observation. The chain uses TRBV19 and TRBJ1-4, with 7 bases aligning to TRBD1. This CDR3 is built from 15 residues. CDR1 is LNHDA and CDR2 is SQIVND in the germline V gene (reference sequence). V was clipped by 4 bases and J by 7 bases; unmatched bases: 9. CDR3 in amino acids: CASSRQGGQGEKLFF. DNA of the CDR3: TGTGCCAGTAGTAGACAGGGAGGCCAGGGTGAAAAACTGTTTTTT.

The chain carries TRBV6-5 and TRBJ1-1, with 9 positions matching TRBD1. The CDR3 consists of 14 residues. V lost 5 bases to trimming and J lost 5 bases; unmatched junction nucleotides: 6. Germline V lookup: CDR1 MNHEY, CDR2 SVGAGI. The CDR3 DNA sequence: TGTGCCAGCAGTAAACAGGGGGCGACGACTGAAGCTTTCTTT. It yields the protein CASSKQGATTEAFF.

This chain joins TRBV7-2 and TRBJ1-4; D is ambiguous. The CDR3 covers 15 residues. Germline CDR1 reads SGHTA; CDR2 reads FQGNSA. With 2 bases removed from V and 4 bases from J, the gap between germline ends came to 11 bases. The CDR3, as DNA: TGTGCCAGCAGCTTACGGGCCAGCAATAATGAAAAACTGTTTTTT. Translated: CASSLRASNNEKLFF.

CDR3 protein: CASSLRGMRGYGYTF. CDR3 sequence (DNA): TGTGCCAGCAGCCTCCGGGGGATGCGGGGCTATGGCTACACCTTC. The genes are TRBV14 and TRBJ1-2; the D gene is possibly TRBD1 (5 bases). Trimming cost V 4 bases and J 4 bases, with 16 bases left between them. This CDR3 is 15 amino acids long. Germline CDR1 and CDR2: SGHDN and FVKESK.

The chain couples TRBV5-4 to TRBJ1-2; TRBD1 matches 10 bases. J was trimmed by 8 bases and V by 4 bases; bases with no gene match: 8. CDR1 SGHNT and CDR2 YYREEE come from the germline V gene (reference sequence). CDR3 length: 14 amino acids. The DNA for the CDR3 is TGTGCCAGCAGCCCTGGGACAGGGGCGGGAGGCTACACCTTC. Its protein is CASSPGTGAGGYTF.

The chain is built from TRBV4-1 and TRBJ2-3, with D tentatively TRBD2 (6 bases). This CDR3 region has 16 residues. The germline gives CDR1 MGHRA, CDR2 YSYEKL. V lost 4 bases, J lost 0 bases, and 14 bases lay in between. CDR3 protein: CASSRISGGSTDTQYF. The CDR3 nucleotides read TGCGCCAGCAGCCGAATCTCCGGGGGTAGCACAGATACGCAGTATTTT.

J is TRBJ2-3 and V is TRBV5-1, with 7 bases matching TRBD2. The CDR3 loop spans 15 amino acids. The germline V gene encodes CDR1 SGHRS and CDR2 YFSETQ. J lost 3 bases, V lost 3 bases, and 7 bases had no gene match. In DNA form, the CDR3 reads TGCGCCAGCAGCTCGGGGGGACGGCGGACAGATACGCAGTATTTT. Its protein is CASSSGGRRTDTQYF.

J is TRBJ2-7 and V is TRBV2; D possibly corresponds to TRBD1 (5 bases). There are 13 residues in the CDR3. Germline CDR1 reads SNHLY; CDR2 reads FYNNEI. V was clipped by 5 bases and J by 3 bases, with 11 bases between them. The CDR3 protein is CASSSPGIYEQYF. CDR3 coding DNA: TGTGCCAGCAGTAGCCCAGGGATCTACGAGCAGTACTTC.

The chain carries TRBV9 and TRBJ1-3, with D possibly matching TRBD1 (5 bases). Germline CDR1 SGDLS, CDR2 YYNGEE. The CDR3 contains 17 residues. Trimming removed 0 bases from V and 0 bases from J, with 13 bases in between. CDR3 nucleotide sequence: TGTGCCAGCAGCGTAGCGGAAGGGACGTACTCTGGAAACACCATATATTTT. Translating gives CASSVAEGTYSGNTIYF.

The chain links TRBV7-2 to TRBJ1-4; D unresolved. This CDR3 has 15 residues. Germline V gene sequence: CDR1 SGHTA, CDR2 FQGNSA. Between the trimmed V and J ends, which lost 5 bases and 5 bases, there was a span of 15 bases. The CDR3 protein is CASSAARQSNEKLFF. The CDR3 DNA reads TGTGCCAGCAGCGCCGCGCGGCAGTCAAATGAAAAACTGTTTTTT.

J is TRBJ2-2 and V is TRBV2; the D call may be TRBD1 or TRBD2 (6 bases each). The CDR3 covers 14 residues. The germline V and J ends were trimmed by 7 bases and 0 bases, with 9 bases remaining between them. The germline gives CDR1 SNHLY, CDR2 FYNNEI. CDR3 nucleotide sequence: TGTGCCAGCAAGGAGGGGGCGAACACCGGGGAGCTGTTTTTT. The encoded protein is CASKEGANTGELFF.

The chain couples TRBV7-9 to TRBJ2-7, with 7 bases that match TRBD1. The germline CDR1 and CDR2 sequences are SEHNR and FQNEAQ (reference sequence). This CDR3 comprises 14 residues. J was trimmed by 2 bases and V by 1 base; bases with no gene match: 2. The CDR3: CASSLGGTAYEQYF. DNA of the CDR3: TGTGCCAGCAGCTTAGGGGGGACAGCCTACGAGCAGTACTTC.

The count of this clone is one. CDR3 in amino acids: CATSRPTGNTEAFF. In DNA form, the CDR3 reads TGTGCCACCAGCAGACCGACAGGGAACACTGAAGCTTTCTTT. V usage is TRBV15 and J usage is TRBJ1-1; a weak D match, TRBD1 (6 bases). Trimming removed 2 bases from V and 1 base from J, with 8 bases in between. Germline loops: CDR1 LNHNV, CDR2 YYDKDF (reference sequence). The CDR3 has 14 amino acids. Combining the CDR3 with reference TRBV15 and TRBJ1-1 gives the whole variable domain DAMVIQNPRYQVTQFGKPVTLSCSQTLNHNVMYWYQQKSSQAPKLLFHYYDKDFNNEADTPDNFQSRRPNTSFCFLDIRSPGLGDTAMYLCATSRPTGNTEAFFGQGTRLTVV.

CDR3 loop: CASSLGSGAIHPNTEAFF. In nucleotides, the CDR3 is TGCGCCAGCAGCTTGGGTTCAGGGGCCATCCACCCTAACACTGAAGCTTTCTTT. J is TRBJ1-1 and V is TRBV5-1; D is possibly TRBD1 (6 bases). This CDR3 spans 18 amino acids. V lost 0 bases, J lost 2 bases, and 20 bases lay in between. CDR1 is SGHRS and CDR2 is YFSETQ in the germline V gene.

This chain joins TRBV11-2 and TRBJ1-1; D gene uncertain. V was clipped by 0 bases and J by 11 bases, with 7 bases between them. CDR1 is SGHAT, CDR2 FQNNGV, per germline. The CDR3 is made up of 11 amino acids. In DNA, the CDR3 is TGTGCCAGCAGCTTAGACCTCCGGGCTTTCTTT. Its translation is CASSLDLRAFF. Supplemented by reference TRBV11-2 and TRBJ1-1, the full variable domain reads EAGVAQSPRYKIIEKRQSVAFWCNPISGHATLYWYQQILGQGPKLLIQFQNNGVVDDSQLPKDRFSAERLKGVDSTLKIQPAKLEDSAVYLCASSLDLRAFFGQGTRLTVV.

V usage is TRBV18 and J usage is TRBJ2-1; TRBD2 matches at 12 bases. Germline V gene lookup returns CDR1 KGHSH and CDR2 LQKENI. The junction had 5 bases not matched to a gene; V was cut back by 5 bases and J by 6 bases. The length of the CDR3 is 15 residues. CDR3 amino acids: CASSKTSGGTNEQFF. The CDR3, as DNA: TGTGCCAGCTCAAAGACTAGCGGGGGAACCAATGAGCAGTTCTTC.

The chain employs TRBV19 and TRBJ2-3; D uncertain. Germline CDR1 LNHDA, CDR2 SQIVND (reference sequence). This CDR3 is 12 amino acids long. V lost 5 bases and J lost 0, with 3 bases in between. The CDR3 DNA follows: TGTGCCAGTAGTCCGAGCACAGATACGCAGTATTTT. This encodes CASSPSTDTQYF.

This chain links TRBV11-2 with TRBJ2-6; D is possibly TRBD1 (5 bases). CDR1 and CDR2 (germline): SGHAT, FQNNGV. The CDR3 extends over 17 amino acids. Deletions cut 6 bases from V and 0 bases from J, with 15 bases between. The CDR3 nucleotides are TGTGCCAGCAGAAACTACAGGAAAGACTCTGGGGCCAACGTCCTGACTTTC. It translates to CASRNYRKDSGANVLTF.

This chain links TRBV7-8 with TRBJ2-3; possible D gene TRBD2, 7 bases. Trimming removed 2 bases at V and 4 bases at J, with 13 bases between. Germline lookup yields CDR1 SGHVS and CDR2 FQNEAQ. The CDR3 contains 15 residues. DNA of the CDR3: TGTGCCAGCAGCTTAATTCGGGGGGCGTCAGATACGCAGTATTTT. Translation: CASSLIRGASDTQYF.

The rearrangement links TRBV6-6 to TRBJ1-2, with a tentative D call TRBD1 (5 bases). V was trimmed by 0 bases and J by 11 bases, leaving 10 bases between them. This CDR3 has 12 residues. Germline-derived CDR1 and CDR2 are MNHNY and SVGAGI (reference sequence). CDR3 nucleotide sequence: TGTGCCAGCAGTTACTCGGGAGAGGGGTACACCTTC. Residues: CASSYSGEGYTF.

The J gene is TRBJ2-5, the V gene TRBV15; weak D call: TRBD1 (7 bases). This CDR3 region has 14 residues. Germline lookup yields CDR1 LNHNV and CDR2 YYDKDF (reference sequence). Trimming shortened V by 4 bases and J by 5 bases, and 14 bases separated the two germline ends. The CDR3 DNA reads TGTGCCACCAGCATCGGAGGGGGCGTTGAGACCCAGTACTTC. It codes for CATSIGGGVETQYF.